The 23 T cell receptor beta chains presented below share a single source sample, sequenced in a study of vaccination effects on CD4 cells after COVID-19. Clones were read by immunoSEQ multiplex PCR, and TCRdb kept only the in-frame ones, dropping some. The table shows some 70,000 clones, with around 80% occurring only once. These receptors' targets are unknown. Antigen-specific CD4+ T cells were first expanded with viral peptide pools by the ViraFEST assay and only then sequenced. A roughly 11-day culture period preceded the isolation of CD4+ T cells. Two-dose BNT162b2 or mRNA-1273 vaccination was given to participants. The sample in question was CD4+ T cells from PBMCs cultured with HCoV-229E spike peptides, obtained after COVID-19 vaccination. These receptors all come from a human donor who received a COVID-19 vaccine.

V gene TRBV19 combines with J gene TRBJ2-5, with a weak D call TRBD1 (5 bases). This CDR3 contains 16 residues. The V end lost 8 bases, the J end lost 1 base, and 20 bases lay between the germline ends. The V gene's germline CDR1 is LNHDA and CDR2 SQIVND (reference sequence). In DNA form, the CDR3 reads TGTGCCAGTGCCCCCAAGTATAATCAGGGCCAAGAGACCCAGTACTTC. This encodes CASAPKYNQGQETQYF.

Concerning this clone itself: This sample also contains other DNA sequences that code for the same CDR3. The chain is built from TRBV28 and TRBJ1-2; D uncertain. CDR3 length: 11 residues. V was pared by 9 bases and J by 2 bases, with 7 bases between. CDR1 and CDR2 (germline): MDHEN, SYDVKM. CDR3 amino acids: CASSSNYGYTF. CDR3 nucleotide sequence: TGTGCCAGTTCCTCCAACTATGGCTACACCTTC.

The V and J genes are TRBV28 and TRBJ2-4; D is uncertain. CDR1 MDHEN and CDR2 SYDVKM come from the germline V gene. The V end was cut by 3 bases, the J end by 4 bases, with 13 bases between. The CDR3 runs to 15 residues. The CDR3 is CASSFGRNLKNIQYF. The CDR3 DNA is TGTGCCAGCAGTTTCGGACGGAACCTAAAAAACATTCAGTACTTC. Combining the CDR3 with reference TRBV28 and TRBJ2-4 gives the whole variable domain DVKVTQSSRYLVKRTGEKVFLECVQDMDHENMFWYRQDPGLGLRLIYFSYDVKMKEKGDIPEGYSVSREKKERFSLILESASTNQTSMYLCASSFGRNLKNIQYFGAGTRLSVL.

The chain links TRBV11-2 to TRBJ1-2, with D maybe TRBD1 (5 bases). V was pared by 7 bases and J by 1 base, with 13 bases between. Germline CDR1 and CDR2: SGHAT and FQNNGV. This CDR3 has 14 amino acids. CDR3 sequence (DNA): TGTGCCAGCACTCCGTTGGGGGATAACTATGGCTACACCTTC. Its protein product is CASTPLGDNYGYTF.

The rearrangement joins TRBV6-5 to TRBJ2-2; 15 bases fit TRBD2. The CDR3 length is 14 residues. The V segment lost 8 bases and the J segment 5 bases; nucleotides outside the gene matches: 0. CDR1 MNHEY and CDR2 SVGAGI come from the germline V gene. CDR3: CASGLAGGTGELFF. For the CDR3, the DNA is TGTGCCAGCGGACTAGCGGGGGGGACCGGGGAGCTGTTTTTT.

The chain couples TRBV27 to TRBJ2-5, with TRBD1 matching over 8 bases. This CDR3 is built from 14 residues. V was pared by 6 bases and J by 4 bases, with 7 bases of the junction left unmatched. Looked up from germline, CDR1 is MNHEY and CDR2 is SMNVEV (reference sequence). The CDR3 DNA is TGTGCCAGCAGGCCCGCAGGGGGCGGAGAGACCCAGTACTTC. It yields the protein CASRPAGGGETQYF.

The chain carries TRBV5-4 and TRBJ2-3; 7 bases map to TRBD1. The CDR3 has 16 residues. The V gene end was trimmed by 4 bases and the J gene end by 2 bases; junction bases not matched to a gene: 10. Per germline, CDR1 SGHNT and CDR2 YYREEE (reference sequence). The CDR3 bases are TGTGCCAGCAGCGCGCGGACAGGACATAACACAGATACGCAGTATTTT. Protein: CASSARTGHNTDTQYF.

The chain carries TRBV4-1 and TRBJ1-2; D uncertain. The CDR3 totals 14 residues. Trimming stripped 4 bases from V and 4 bases from J, with 13 bases between. In germline, CDR1 is MGHRA, CDR2 YSYEKL. The CDR3 nucleotides are TGCGCCAGCAGCCTAGCTGACGAGGGCTATGGCTACACCTTC. Residues: CASSLADEGYGYTF.

This chain connects TRBV4-1 to TRBJ1-6; unclear D gene. Trimming left V 0 bases short and J 5 bases short, with 14 bases between. From germline, CDR1 is MGHRA and CDR2 YSYEKL. CDR3 size: 17 residues. The CDR3 protein is CASSQDGSVTNNSPLHF. In nucleotides, the CDR3 is TGCGCCAGCAGCCAAGATGGTTCGGTCACAAATAATTCACCCCTCCACTTT.

CDR3 in amino acids: CASSRDRDQPQHF. CDR3 nucleotide sequence: TGTGCCAGCAGCCGTGACAGGGATCAGCCCCAGCATTTT. The V call is TRBV12-3 or TRBV12-4, the J call TRBJ1-5; 7 bases line up with TRBD1. Trimming cost V 6 bases and J 5 bases; bases outside gene matches: 4. CDR3 length: 13 residues.

The chain carries TRBV25-1 and TRBJ2-7; D call uncertain. The CDR3 length is 14 residues. Germline CDR1 MGHDK, CDR2 SYGVNS. Between the trimmed V and J ends, which lost 3 bases and 3 bases, there was a span of 12 bases. As DNA, the CDR3 is TGTGCCAGCAGTGATACCCCCCCGTTCTACGAGCAGTACGTC. This codes for CASSDTPPFYEQYV.

The chain joins TRBV10-3 to TRBJ1-4; TRBD1 matches 8 bases. Per germline, CDR1 ENHRY and CDR2 SYGVKD. The CDR3 contains 15 residues. After removal of 3 bases from V and 3 bases from J, the junction contained 3 bases not matched to a gene. This CDR3 reads CAISDPGGPNEKLFF. The CDR3, as DNA: TGTGCCATCAGTGACCCAGGGGGCCCTAATGAAAAACTGTTTTTT.

The chain links TRBV7-2 to TRBJ1-5; 7 bases map to TRBD1. Germline lookup yields CDR1 SGHTA and CDR2 FQGNSA. CDR3 length: 16 residues. Losses at the gene ends were 4 bases for V and 5 bases for J; bases not matched to a gene: 11. The CDR3 here is CASSYYRGSGDQPQHF. In DNA form, the CDR3 reads TGTGCCAGCAGCTATTACAGGGGTAGTGGAGATCAGCCCCAGCATTTT.

The V and J genes are TRBV2 and TRBJ1-4; 8 nucleotides align to TRBD1. The V gene's germline CDR1 is SNHLY and CDR2 FYNNEI. V trimming: 4 bases; J trimming: 5 bases; junction bases outside the gene matches: 0. The CDR3 runs 13 residues. The CDR3 reads CASSGTGNEKLFF. The CDR3 DNA reads as TGTGCCAGCAGTGGGACAGGGAATGAAAAACTGTTTTTT.

This clone occurred a few times. The chain combines TRBV3-1 (or the pseudogene TRBV3-2) with TRBJ2-3; D remains unclear. Germline CDR1 and CDR2: LGHDT and YNNKEL (reference sequence). Trimming left V 2 bases short and J 4 bases short, with 4 bases between. The CDR3 extends over 12 amino acids. The CDR3 DNA is TGTGCCAGCAGCCAATTGGCAGATACGCAGTATTTT. Protein product: CASSQLADTQYF.

This clone was seen just once. Written as DNA, the CDR3 is TGTGCCAGCAGCCGTGGACAGGGGCGGGCCGGGGAGCTGTTTTTT. It is translated as CASSRGQGRAGELFF. This chain joins TRBV27 and TRBJ2-2, with 9 bases aligning to TRBD1. CDR1 and CDR2 from the germline V gene are MNHEY and SMNVEV (reference sequence). Trimming cost V 6 bases and J 6 bases; bases outside gene matches: 8. There are 15 residues in the CDR3.

The sample holds one count of this clone. J is TRBJ2-7 and V is TRBV10-1; possibly TRBD2 for D (6 bases). Per germline, CDR1 WNHNN and CDR2 SYGVQD (reference sequence). Trimming cost V 4 bases and J 0 bases, with 10 bases left between them. The CDR3 contains 14 residues. DNA of the CDR3: TGCGCCAGCAGTGCCGGGGGAAGCTCCTACGAGCAGTACGTC. Translating it yields CASSAGGSSYEQYV.

V usage is TRBV7-2 and J usage is TRBJ2-7; weak D call: TRBD1 (6 bases). This CDR3 region has 15 residues. Germline V gene lookup returns CDR1 SGHTA and CDR2 FQGNSA. The ends were cut back, 1 base at V and 2 bases at J, with 12 bases in the middle. The CDR3 DNA reads as TGTGCCAGCAGCTTAGGGTCCCAGGGGCCCTACGAGCAGTACGTC. This sequence encodes CASSLGSQGPYEQYV.

The chain joins TRBV4-3 to TRBJ1-1, with 7 bases that match TRBD1. Per the germline V gene, CDR1 is LGHNA and CDR2 is YSLEER. This CDR3 is 16 amino acids long. Trimming took 0 bases from V and 7 from J; bases not matched to a gene: 11. This chain's CDR3 is CASSQDRRQGQGEAFF. The DNA of the CDR3 is TGCGCCAGCAGCCAAGATCGCCGACAGGGCCAAGGTGAAGCTTTCTTT.

This chain connects TRBV12-3 or TRBV12-4 to TRBJ1-5; unclear D gene. V was cut by 2 bases and J by 7 bases, with 9 bases left in between. The length of the CDR3 is 13 residues. The CDR3, as DNA: TGTGCCAGCAGTTTATACGGCGGCCAGCCCCAGCATTTT. Amino acid sequence: CASSLYGGQPQHF.

V is TRBV6-1 and J is TRBJ1-4; unclear D gene. Germline V CDR1 and CDR2: MNHNS, SASEGT. With 3 bases removed from V and 8 bases from J, the gap between germline ends came to 13 bases. The CDR3 is made up of 14 amino acids. DNA for the CDR3: TGTGCCAGCAGTGACCGGTCAGGTCGAGAAAAACTGTTTTTT. Its translation: CASSDRSGREKLFF.

The genes are TRBV2 and TRBJ2-2, with unresolved D. Between the trimmed V and J ends, which lost 2 bases and 1 base, there was a span of 11 bases. CDR3 length: 16 amino acids. Germline V gives CDR1 SNHLY, CDR2 FYNNEI. CDR3 DNA: TGTGCCAGCAGTGAACTCCGGGTTCAGAACACCGGGGAGCTGTTTTTT. Its translation: CASSELRVQNTGELFF.

The J gene is TRBJ2-4, the V gene TRBV6-5; tentatively, D is TRBD1 or TRBD2 (7 bases each). The CDR3 length is 15 residues. Germline assignment: CDR1 MNHEY and CDR2 SVGAGI. The V and J ends lost 4 bases and 3 bases respectively, with 13 bases between them. CDR3 sequence: CASSLSGGGKNIQYF. The CDR3 coding sequence is TGTGCCAGCAGTTTGTCAGGGGGGGGCAAAAACATTCAGTACTTC.